This T cell receptor (beta chain) was captured in a study of shared clonotypes between healthy human individuals. For the study at large: The plates for each donor numbered three CD4 naive, three CD4 memory, two CD8 naive and one CD8 memory. Study outcomes and limitations: Estimated clonotype richness was generally higher in naive than memory subsets.

Naive CD8 cells were CD45RO-negative, positively selected for CCR7, excluding terminally differentiated effector memory CD45RA+ cells. CDR3 length: 15 amino acids. Germline CDR1 MNHEY, CDR2 SVGAGI. V shed 6 bases and J 4 bases; nucleotides not matched to a gene: 9. As regards this clone: Its matching antigen is unknown.

Deep-level settings were used for running the assay. Method: immunoSEQ multiplex PCR; TCRdb's copy keeps in-frame clones and lacks some. The sample lists 650,000 to 800,000 clones, about 91% seen once, with 20% to 25% in the top ten. V is TRBV6-5 and J is TRBJ2-1; 7 nucleotides agree with TRBD1. The sequenced sample was naive CD8+ T cells sorted from blood. The TCR was taken from a man in his thirties or forties in good health. CDR3 in amino acids: CASSRGNGLYNEQFF. The CDR3 DNA reads TGTGCCAGCAGCAGGGGGAACGGTCTGTACAATGAGCAGTTCTTC.